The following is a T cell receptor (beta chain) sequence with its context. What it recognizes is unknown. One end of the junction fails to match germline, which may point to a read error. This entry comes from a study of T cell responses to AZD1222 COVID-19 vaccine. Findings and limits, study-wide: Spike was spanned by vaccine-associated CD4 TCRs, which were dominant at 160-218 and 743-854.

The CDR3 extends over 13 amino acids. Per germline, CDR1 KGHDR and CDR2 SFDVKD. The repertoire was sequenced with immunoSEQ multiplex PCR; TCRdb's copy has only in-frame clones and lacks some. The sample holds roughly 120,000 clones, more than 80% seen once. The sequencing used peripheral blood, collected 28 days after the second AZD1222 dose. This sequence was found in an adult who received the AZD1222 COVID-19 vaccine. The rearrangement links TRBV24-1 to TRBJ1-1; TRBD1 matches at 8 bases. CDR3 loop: CATGDRGNTEAFF. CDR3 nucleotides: TGTGCCACCGGTGACAGGGGGAACACTGAAGCTTTCTTT.